Following are 27 T cell receptor beta chains from one sample sequenced in a study of technical replicates of blood from several donors. Data came from immunoSEQ multiplex PCR; TCRdb stores just in-frame clones and leaves some out. The sample records about 74,000 clones, about 81% being singletons. The sequencing sample was made of PBMCs. These receptors originate from a human donor in good health. Some clones in this sample may be carry-over from other donors' samples.

The chain uses TRBV14 and TRBJ1-1; 7 positions match TRBD1. Germline values: CDR1 SGHDN, CDR2 FVKESK. This CDR3 is built from 14 residues. V lost 4 bases and J lost 0; bases outside the gene matches: 2. CDR3 coding DNA: TGTGCCAGCAGCCCCGGGACAGTGAACACTGAAGCTTTCTTT. It encodes CASSPGTVNTEAFF.

There are a few counts of this clone. This chain connects TRBV6-5 to TRBJ1-1; D is ambiguous. Trimming cost V 4 bases and J 10 bases, with 13 bases left between them. The CDR3 consists of 12 residues. Per germline, CDR1 MNHEY and CDR2 SVGAGI. DNA for the CDR3: TGTGCCAGCAGTTCCTTCGCCACCGGAGCTTTCTTT. Protein product: CASSSFATGAFF.

This clone has just one count. The chain uses TRBV7-2 and TRBJ2-2, with D possibly TRBD1 on 6 matching bases. The CDR3 is 16 amino acids. V lost 1 base to trimming and J lost 2 bases, with 11 bases between them. The V gene's germline CDR1 is SGHTA and CDR2 FQGNSA. CDR3 bases: TGTGCCAGCAGCTTAGACAGGGTGCCTAACACCGGGGAGCTGTTTTTT. As protein: CASSLDRVPNTGELFF.

The chain is built from TRBV2 and TRBJ2-7; 9 nucleotides agree with TRBD1. The length of the CDR3 is 13 residues. Per the germline V gene, CDR1 is SNHLY and CDR2 is FYNNEI. Trimming took 4 bases from V and 3 from J; bases not matched to a gene: 1. Written as DNA, the CDR3 is TGTGCCAGCAGTGGGGACAGGGTCTACGAGCAGTACTTC. It translates to CASSGDRVYEQYF.

This clone was seen more than once but under ten times. V usage is TRBV7-9 and J usage is TRBJ2-3; a weak D match, TRBD2 (6 bases). V was trimmed by 8 bases and J by 3 bases, leaving 12 bases between them. In germline, CDR1 is SEHNR, CDR2 FQNEAQ (reference sequence). CDR3 length equals 13 residues. The CDR3 nucleotides are TGTGCCAGCGGGGAGCGGGCAACAGATACGCAGTATTTT. The encoded protein is CASGERATDTQYF.

This rearrangement joins TRBV6-1 to TRBJ1-5; weak D call: TRBD1 (5 bases). From germline, CDR1 is MNHNS and CDR2 SASEGT. V gave up 1 base and J gave up 7 bases, with 14 bases separating them. This CDR3 region has 15 residues. DNA of the CDR3: TGTGCCAGCAGTGAAGAGGGCAGGGTAGACCAGCCCCAGCATTTT. Amino acid sequence: CASSEEGRVDQPQHF.

The chain joins TRBV7-3 to TRBJ2-1, with TRBD2 matching over 13 bases. In germline, CDR1 is SGHTA, CDR2 FQGTGA. The V segment lost 2 bases and the J segment 7 bases; nucleotides outside the gene matches: 2. This CDR3 is 15 amino acids long. CDR3 amino acids: CASSLPTSGRNEQFF. CDR3 bases: TGTGCCAGCAGCTTACCGACTAGCGGGAGGAATGAGCAGTTCTTC. Looking up the rest from reference TRBV7-3 and TRBJ2-1 gives the full variable domain: GAGVSQTPSNKVTEKGKYVELRCDPISGHTALYWYRQSLGQGPEFLIYFQGTGAADDSGLPNDRFFAVRPEGSVSTLKIQRTERGDSAVYLCASSLPTSGRNEQFFGPGTRLTVL.

V and J are TRBV10-3 and TRBJ2-1; D not resolved. Germline loops: CDR1 ENHRY, CDR2 SYGVKD. The CDR3 is made up of 12 amino acids. V lost 2 bases and J 6 bases, leaving 5 bases between the germline ends. CDR3 sequence reads: CAISERVNEQFF. The CDR3 DNA follows: TGTGCCATCAGTGAGCGCGTCAATGAGCAGTTCTTC.

This clone was found once. The CDR3 loop reads CASSLGGGTYEQYF. CDR3 DNA sequence: TGTGCCAGCAGCTTAGGGGGAGGGACCTACGAGCAGTACTTC. This chain links TRBV11-2 with TRBJ2-7, with 7 bases identical to TRBD2. The CDR3 is 14 residues long. V gave up 1 base and J gave up 2 bases; unmatched junction bases: 2. Germline CDR1 and CDR2: SGHAT and FQNNGV.

The chain uses TRBV6-5 and TRBJ2-1, with 8 bases that match TRBD2. With 7 bases clipped from V and 4 bases from J, the junction kept 9 bases outside the gene matches. The CDR3 contains 15 residues. Germline V gives CDR1 MNHEY, CDR2 SVGAGI. DNA of the CDR3: TGTGCCAGCACTTCCCTAGCGGGCGCTTACAATGAGCAGTTCTTC. This translates into CASTSLAGAYNEQFF.

The J gene is TRBJ2-7, the V gene TRBV7-9, with D uncertain. Trimming removed 5 bases from V and 5 bases from J, with 19 bases in between. CDR1 is SEHNR, CDR2 FQNEAQ, per germline (reference sequence). This CDR3 is 15 amino acids long. This CDR3 reads CASSPSLRLVNEQYF. CDR3 DNA sequence: TGTGCCAGCAGCCCCTCGCTGCGTCTAGTAAACGAGCAGTACTTC.

The chain joins TRBV7-3 to TRBJ2-2; 7 bases align to TRBD1. V was pared by 6 bases and J by 6 bases, with 16 bases of the junction left unmatched. The CDR3 contains 17 residues. Germline loops: CDR1 SGHTA, CDR2 FQGTGA. The CDR3 region is CASSLDRDGVDAGELFF. CDR3 bases: TGTGCCAGCAGTCTTGACAGGGACGGGGTTGACGCCGGGGAGCTGTTTTTT.

The chain links TRBV6-5 to TRBJ1-1; maybe TRBD1 (6 bases). Germline assignment: CDR1 MNHEY and CDR2 SVGAGI. Trimming cost V 6 bases and J 9 bases, with 14 bases left between them. This CDR3 is 12 amino acids long. CDR3: CASSPWGTKAFF. The CDR3 bases are TGTGCCAGCAGCCCTTGGGGGACAAAAGCTTTCTTT.

This chain connects TRBV7-9 to TRBJ1-5, with 10 bases fitting TRBD1. Germline V CDR1 and CDR2: SEHNR, FQNEAQ (reference sequence). V lost 3 bases to trimming and J lost 8 bases; unmatched junction nucleotides: 10. This CDR3 is built from 16 residues. For the CDR3, the DNA is TGTGCCAGCAGCTTGGGGGGACAGGGGAAAGGGAAGCCCCAGCATTTT. Residues: CASSLGGQGKGKPQHF.

V and J are TRBV29-1 and TRBJ2-1; weak D call: TRBD2 (5 bases). Per the germline V gene, CDR1 is SQVTM and CDR2 is ANQGSEA. The germline V and J ends were trimmed by 7 bases and 2 bases, with 12 bases remaining between them. The CDR3 is made up of 13 amino acids. The CDR3 region is CSAPVGAYNEQFF. The CDR3 DNA is TGCAGCGCCCCTGTGGGAGCCTACAATGAGCAGTTCTTC.

The chain carries TRBV7-8 and TRBJ1-6, with D maybe TRBD1 (5 bases). The CDR3 is 14 residues long. The germline V gene has CDR1 SGHVS and CDR2 FQNEAQ. Trimming took off 7 bases at V and 5 bases at J, with 12 bases between the two ends. CDR3 amino acids: CASTDWGDNSPLHF. The CDR3 DNA follows: TGTGCCAGCACCGACTGGGGGGATAATTCACCCCTCCACTTT.

The V gene is TRBV19, the J gene TRBJ2-2, with a possible D match to TRBD1 (6 bases). The CDR3 is made up of 13 amino acids. V lost 7 bases and J 8 bases, leaving 14 bases between the germline ends. The germline V gene encodes CDR1 LNHDA and CDR2 SQIVND (reference sequence). CDR3 in amino acids: CASTDRSAGELFF. CDR3 coding DNA: TGTGCCAGTACTGACAGGTCTGCGGGGGAGCTGTTTTTT. The whole variable domain, remainder taken from reference TRBV19 and TRBJ2-2, is DGGITQSPKYLFRKEGQNVTLSCEQNLNHDAMYWYRQDPGQGLRLIYYSQIVNDFQKGDIAEGYSVSREKKESFPLTVTSAQKNPTAFYLCASTDRSAGELFFGEGSRLTVL.

This sequence joins TRBV20-1 and TRBJ1-2, with 7 nucleotides matching TRBD1. V shed 6 bases and J 4 bases; nucleotides not matched to a gene: 2. The CDR3 loop spans 11 amino acids. CDR1 is DFQATT and CDR2 is SNEGSKA in the germline V gene (reference sequence). The CDR3 spells CSARQGYGYTF. CDR3 coding DNA: TGCAGTGCAAGACAGGGCTATGGCTACACCTTC.

The chain combines TRBV30 with TRBJ2-2; tentative D call: TRBD2 (6 bases). V lost 2 bases and J 8 bases, leaving 6 bases between the germline ends. Germline V lookup: CDR1 GTSNPN, CDR2 SVGIG (reference sequence). This CDR3 spans 11 amino acids. The CDR3 nucleotides are TGTGCCTGGAGTAGCGGGGGGGAGCTGTTTTTT. It codes for CAWSSGGELFF.

The chain employs TRBV7-2 and TRBJ2-7; D gene unclear. Looked up from germline, CDR1 is SGHTA and CDR2 is FQGNSA. Trimming left V 1 base short and J 7 bases short, with 17 bases between. The CDR3 totals 15 residues. The CDR3 loop reads CASSLGLGLAGEQYF. In DNA, the CDR3 is TGTGCCAGCAGCTTAGGTCTCGGGTTAGCCGGGGAGCAGTACTTC.

This chain uses TRBV4-1 with TRBJ2-3; unclear D gene. The germline V and J ends were trimmed by 4 bases and 0 bases, with 11 bases remaining between them. The CDR3 consists of 15 residues. Germline CDR1 reads MGHRA; CDR2 reads YSYEKL. CDR3 nucleotide sequence: TGCGCCAGCAGCCTAGGTGCGGTTAGCACAGATACGCAGTATTTT. Its translation: CASSLGAVSTDTQYF.

This clone was recorded once. V and J are TRBV11-3 and TRBJ1-2; D gene uncertain. This CDR3 has 16 residues. Germline values: CDR1 SGHNT, CDR2 YENEEA. The V gene lost 1 base and the J gene lost 2 bases, with 14 bases spanning the gap. In DNA form, the CDR3 reads TGTGCCAGCAGCTTAGTAAGCGTTGGTGGGAACTATGGCTACACCTTC. It encodes CASSLVSVGGNYGYTF.

The chain is built from TRBV10-3 and TRBJ1-1, with a possible D match to TRBD1 (6 bases). CDR1 and CDR2 (germline): ENHRY, SYGVKD. CDR3 size: 14 residues. V gave up 7 bases and J gave up 1 base, with 13 bases separating them. In nucleotides, the CDR3 is TGTGCCATCAAACCTTGGACAGAGAACACTGAAGCTTTCTTT. It yields the protein CAIKPWTENTEAFF.

This chain uses TRBV9 with TRBJ2-1; D unresolved. The germline V and J ends were trimmed by 2 bases and 0 bases, with 12 bases remaining between them. CDR3 length equals 16 residues. In germline, CDR1 is SGDLS, CDR2 YYNGEE. The CDR3 nucleotides are TGTGCCAGCAGCGTCTTAATGAGTAGCTCCTACAATGAGCAGTTCTTC. It codes for CASSVLMSSSYNEQFF.

The CDR3 reads CASSLQAAYNEQFF. Here the CDR3 DNA reads TGTGCCAGCAGCTTACAAGCGGCGTACAATGAGCAGTTCTTC. V usage is TRBV7-3 and J usage is TRBJ2-1, with a possible D match to TRBD2 (5 bases). The CDR3 is 14 residues long. In germline, CDR1 is SGHTA, CDR2 FQGTGA. Trimming shortened V by 2 bases and J by 4 bases, and 9 bases separated the two germline ends.

V usage is TRBV30 and J usage is TRBJ2-6, with unresolved D. V was pared by 4 bases and J by 2 bases, with 9 bases between. The V gene's germline CDR1 is GTSNPN and CDR2 SVGIG (reference sequence). This CDR3 comprises 14 residues. The CDR3 sequence: CAWTVQAGANVLTF. The CDR3 bases are TGTGCCTGGACGGTTCAGGCTGGGGCCAACGTCCTGACTTTC.

Written as DNA, the CDR3 is TGTGCCAGCAGCTCTGGACATGCCTACGAGCAGTACTTC. Encoded protein: CASSSGHAYEQYF. The chain carries TRBV5-4 and TRBJ2-7, with D tentatively TRBD1 (5 bases). This CDR3 spans 13 amino acids. The germline V gene has CDR1 SGHNT and CDR2 YYREEE (reference sequence). The V gene lost 3 bases and the J gene lost 2 bases, with 9 bases spanning the gap.